This passage covers 29 T cell receptor beta chains from one sample sequenced in a study of breast tumors, draining lymph nodes, adjacent tissues. TCRdb reanalysed the multiplex PCR reads using MiXCR and keeps one entry per CDR3 protein. This table has roughly 120,000 distinct CDR3 sequences, approximately 20% appearing once. Breast cancer patients provided tissue from their axillary draining lymph nodes. Sequencing was performed on axillary lymph node tissue. These receptors all stem from a female donor with breast cancer. Some clones in this sample may be carry-over from other donors' samples.

Notes on this clonotype: This may be a read error, as it is one base from a much larger clone. The rearrangement joins TRBV9 to TRBJ2-3; D ambiguous. Trimming shortened V by 2 bases and J by 4 bases, and 14 bases separated the two germline ends. The CDR3 is 15 amino acids. Germline V gene lookup returns CDR1 SGDLS and CDR2 YYNGEE. CDR3 amino acids: CASSVSPAWADTQYF. The CDR3 coding sequence is TGTGCCAGCAGCGTGAGTCCCGCTTGGGCAGATACGCAGTATTTT.

This clonotype was detected ten times or more. The V call is TRBV5-5, the J call TRBJ1-4; 7 bases align to TRBD1. With 4 bases clipped from V and 4 bases from J, the junction kept 10 bases outside the gene matches. This CDR3 comprises 16 residues. CDR1 SGHKS and CDR2 YYEKEE come from the germline V gene (reference sequence). The CDR3 DNA sequence: TGTGCCAGCAGCCTCAGCTGGGGACAGTATAATGAAAAACTGTTTTTT. This sequence encodes CASSLSWGQYNEKLFF.

The chain combines TRBV6-6 with TRBJ2-1, with a tentative D call TRBD1 (6 bases). Germline CDR1 MNHNY, CDR2 SVGAGI (reference sequence). V lost 6 bases to trimming and J lost 4 bases, with 16 bases between them. The CDR3 is 15 residues long. The CDR3 is CASREPGERYNEQFF. The CDR3 nucleotides are TGTGCCAGCAGGGAACCAGGGGAGAGGTACAATGAGCAGTTCTTC.

This clonotype was seen at least ten times. One end of the junction varies from germline; a read error may be responsible. The rearrangement uses TRBV7-7 and TRBJ2-3; no firm D call. There are 13 residues in the CDR3. CDR1 is SSHAT and CDR2 is FNYEAQ in the germline V gene (reference sequence). CDR3 nucleotides: TGTGCTAGCAGCTTCGACCGCACAGATACGCAGTATTTT. Translating it yields CASSFDRTDTQYF.

Details on this clonotype: A much larger clone sits a single nucleotide away, making a read error possible. V and J are TRBV30 and TRBJ1-6, with D possibly being TRBD1 (5 bases). CDR3 length equals 15 residues. CDR1 is GTSNPN and CDR2 is SVGIG in the germline V gene (reference sequence). CDR3 in amino acids: CACSVAPGTNSPLHF. The CDR3 DNA sequence: TGTGCCTGTAGTGTAGCCCCCGGGACCAATTCACCCCTCCACTTT. The whole variable domain, filled in from reference TRBV30 and TRBJ1-6, reads SQTIHQWPATLVQPVGSPLSLECTVEGTSNPNLYWYRQAAGRGLQLLFYSVGIGQISSEVPQNLSASRPQDRQFILSSKKLLLSDSGFYLCACSVAPGTNSPLHFGNGTRLTVT.

This clonotype was detected only a few times. The genes are TRBV3-1 and TRBJ1-4; D may be TRBD1 (6 bases). Deletions cut 1 base from V and 3 bases from J, with 9 bases between. The V gene's germline CDR1 is LGHDT and CDR2 YNNKEL (reference sequence). The CDR3 spans 15 residues. The CDR3 nucleotides are TGTGCCAGCAGCCAAGCGGGGGCGCCTAATGAAAAACTGTTTTTT. It is translated as CASSQAGAPNEKLFF.

This clonotype was seen ten or more times. The J gene is TRBJ1-6, the V gene TRBV6-1; perhaps TRBD1 as D (5 bases). Germline lookup yields CDR1 MNHNS and CDR2 SASEGT. Trimming took 7 bases from V and 8 from J, leaving 18 bases between them. The CDR3 is made up of 15 amino acids. The CDR3: CASTSGLGGDSPLHF. CDR3 bases: TGTGCCAGCACCTCGGGCTTGGGGGGAGATTCACCCCTCCACTTT.

The table lists this clonotype with many counts. The J gene is TRBJ2-7, the V gene TRBV6-1, with 7 nucleotides matching TRBD1. Germline loops: CDR1 MNHNS, CDR2 SASEGT. This CDR3 has 11 amino acids. The V gene end was trimmed by 5 bases and the J gene end by 11 bases; junction bases not matched to a gene: 6. CDR3 nucleotide sequence: TGTGCCAGCAGTTCGACAGGGCCTAAGTACTTC. It encodes CASSSTGPKYF.

The chain has TRBV3-1 and TRBJ2-1; TRBD1 matches 7 bases. Germline V CDR1 and CDR2: LGHDT, YNNKEL (reference sequence). V was clipped by 1 base and J by 6 bases; unmatched bases: 12. The CDR3 consists of 17 residues. As DNA, the CDR3 is TGTGCCAGCAGCCAAGCGGGGAGACAGGGCCTTTCCAATGAGCAGTTCTTC. It yields the protein CASSQAGRQGLSNEQFF.

This clonotype was observed a handful of times. This rearrangement joins TRBV11-2 to TRBJ2-5, with D possibly called TRBD1 or TRBD2 (6 bases each). Germline V gene data show CDR1 as SGHAT and CDR2 as FQNNGV. This CDR3 is built from 16 residues. V was cut by 3 bases and J by 2 bases, with 16 bases left in between. The CDR3 DNA is TGTGCCAGCAGCTTGCGGGGACAACTTCCACAAGAGACCCAGTACTTC. Translation gives CASSLRGQLPQETQYF.

A few counts support this clonotype. The chain recombines TRBV5-6 with TRBJ2-4; D is unclear. The V gene lost 7 bases and the J gene lost 0 bases, with 8 bases spanning the gap. This CDR3 is built from 13 residues. Germline lookup yields CDR1 SGHDT and CDR2 YYEEEE. CDR3 sequence reads: CASCQLAKNIQYF. In DNA, the CDR3 is TGTGCCAGCTGTCAGCTAGCCAAAAACATTCAGTACTTC. The full variable domain, with the rest looked up from reference TRBV5-6 and TRBJ2-4, is DAGVTQSPTHLIKTRGQQVTLRCSPKSGHDTVSWYQQALGQGPQFIFQYYEEEERQRGNFPDRFSGHQFPNYSSELNVNALLLGDSALYLCASCQLAKNIQYFGAGTRLSVL.

This clonotype turned up a few times. V is TRBV20-1 and J is TRBJ2-2; TRBD1 matches at 7 bases. V dropped 3 bases and J dropped 5; count of bases not matched to a gene: 15. This CDR3 contains 17 residues. Germline V gene lookup returns CDR1 DFQATT and CDR2 SNEGSKA (reference sequence). For the CDR3, the DNA is TGCAGTGCTAGGCCCAAGGGCAGGGGACAGAGAACCGGGGAGCTGTTTTTT. Protein sequence: CSARPKGRGQRTGELFF.

This clonotype was detected ten times or more. This sequence joins TRBV18 and TRBJ2-5; D perhaps matches TRBD2 (5 bases). Between the trimmed V and J ends, which lost 3 bases and 1 base, there was a span of 6 bases. Germline CDR1 is KGHSH and CDR2 is LQKENI. The CDR3 sequence is 13 residues long. CDR3 sequence: CASSPGLQETQYF. The CDR3 bases are TGTGCCAGCTCACCCGGACTCCAAGAGACCCAGTACTTC.

This clonotype was detected many times. The CDR3 sequence: CASSPTRNRNTIYF. The DNA of the CDR3 is TGTGCCAGCAGCCCCACCCGGAATAGAAACACCATATATTTT. The V gene is TRBV2, the J gene TRBJ1-3; no reliable D call. This CDR3 has 14 residues. The V end lost 6 bases, the J end lost 5 bases, and 14 bases lay between the germline ends. Looked up from germline, CDR1 is SNHLY and CDR2 is FYNNEI.

This clonotype was seen repeatedly, ten times or more. The chain has TRBV2 and TRBJ2-1; D not resolved. The CDR3 consists of 13 residues. The V gene lost 4 bases and the J gene lost 0 bases, with 4 bases spanning the gap. The germline V gene has CDR1 SNHLY and CDR2 FYNNEI. The chain's CDR3 is CASSVNSYNEQFF. CDR3 DNA sequence: TGTGCCAGCAGTGTTAACTCCTACAATGAGCAGTTCTTC.

This clonotype was seen at least ten times. CDR3 in DNA: TGCAGTGCTAGGACTAGTCCCCGGTTGTCTGACGAGCAGTACTTC. This gives the protein CSARTSPRLSDEQYF. V and J are TRBV20-1 and TRBJ2-7; D possibly corresponds to TRBD2 (6 bases). The CDR3 has 15 amino acids. In germline, CDR1 is DFQATT, CDR2 SNEGSKA (reference sequence). V was pared by 3 bases and J by 5 bases, with 20 bases between.

This clonotype was seen ten or more times. This chain links TRBV24-1 with TRBJ2-2; 7 nucleotides align to TRBD1. CDR3 size: 14 residues. Per the germline V gene, CDR1 is KGHDR and CDR2 is SFDVKD. V lost 6 bases, J lost 7 bases, and 7 bases stayed unmatched. The CDR3: CATSRSQGVGELFF. CDR3 nucleotide sequence: TGTGCCACCAGTCGGTCCCAGGGGGTCGGGGAGCTGTTTTTT.

This clonotype turned up a few times. The chain carries TRBV9 and TRBJ1-1, with a tentative D call TRBD1 (6 bases). V was clipped by 4 bases and J by 3 bases, with 13 bases between them. Germline loops: CDR1 SGDLS, CDR2 YYNGEE. The length of the CDR3 is 14 residues. Written as DNA, the CDR3 is TGTGCCAGCAGCCCAAAGGGGGTGGACACTGAAGCTTTCTTT. Amino acids: CASSPKGVDTEAFF.

This clonotype showed up many times. This chain connects TRBV6-4 to TRBJ2-6, with D maybe TRBD1 (5 bases). The V end was cut by 3 bases, the J end by 4 bases, with 16 bases between. In germline, CDR1 is MRHNA, CDR2 SNTAGT. There are 17 residues in the CDR3. The CDR3 coding sequence is TGTGCCAGCAGTGAGACAGCTTATAGCTCGGGGGCCAACGTCCTGACTTTC. Its translation is CASSETAYSSGANVLTF.

The J gene is TRBJ1-5, the V gene TRBV6-1; D call uncertain. V shed 3 bases and J shed 9 bases, with 9 bases lying between them. From germline, CDR1 is MNHNS and CDR2 SASEGT. There are 12 residues in the CDR3. The CDR3 DNA sequence: TGTGCCAGCAGTGACCCCCTGTGGCCCCAGCATTTT. It is translated as CASSDPLWPQHF.

In its sample, this clonotype was seen many times. The chain carries TRBV30 and TRBJ2-7, with D perhaps matching TRBD1 (6 bases). The CDR3 runs 15 residues. Trimming removed 1 base at V and 3 bases at J, with 16 bases between. The V gene's germline CDR1 is GTSNPN and CDR2 SVGIG (reference sequence). In nucleotides, the CDR3 is TGTGCCTGGAGTGGGGGACATACCATACGCTACGAGCAGTACTTC. Residues: CAWSGGHTIRYEQYF.

Regarding this clonotype: A single base separates this from a much larger clone, so it may be a read error. V usage is TRBV15 and J usage is TRBJ1-4; D perhaps matches TRBD1 (5 bases). The CDR3 totals 16 residues. CDR1 is LNHNV, CDR2 YYDKDF, per germline (reference sequence). The CDR3 loop is CATSRDLSPTGEILFF. The CDR3 DNA reads as TGTGCCACCAGCAGAGATTTGTCCCCCACGGGGGAAATACTGTTTTTT.

The sample holds many counts of this clonotype. The V gene is TRBV20-1, the J gene TRBJ1-5; D not certain. This CDR3 is built from 14 residues. Deletions cut 1 base from V and 5 bases from J, with 12 bases between. CDR1 DFQATT and CDR2 SNEGSKA come from the germline V gene (reference sequence). For the CDR3, the DNA is TGCAGTGCTAGAGTTGGGTATAGGGATCAGCCCCAGCATTTT. It is translated as CSARVGYRDQPQHF.

The chain couples TRBV6-1 to TRBJ2-2, with unresolved D. The CDR3 sequence is 16 residues long. V lost 2 bases and J lost 4, with 14 bases in between. Germline V lookup: CDR1 MNHNS, CDR2 SASEGT. The CDR3 here is CASSETNPRTTGELFF. In DNA form, the CDR3 reads TGTGCCAGCAGTGAAACTAATCCCAGGACCACCGGGGAGCTGTTTTTT.

This clonotype was counted ten times or more. V gene TRBV7-9 combines with J gene TRBJ1-2; D is possibly TRBD1 (6 bases). Germline CDR1 and CDR2: SEHNR and FQNEAQ (reference sequence). The CDR3 sequence is 12 residues long. The V gene lost 4 bases and the J gene lost 13 bases, with 16 bases spanning the gap. This CDR3 is CASSSSTGGCTF. CDR3 in DNA: TGTGCCAGCAGCTCCTCGACAGGAGGGTGCACCTTC.

In nucleotides, the CDR3 is TGTGCCAGCAGCCCCGCAGGGGGGACCGGGGAGCTGTTTTTT. Protein sequence: CASSPAGGTGELFF. V usage is TRBV6-6 and J usage is TRBJ2-2; a weak D match, TRBD1 (7 bases). V lost 6 bases and J 5 bases, leaving 13 bases between the germline ends. Germline CDR1 is MNHNY and CDR2 is SVGAGI (reference sequence). This CDR3 is built from 14 residues.

About this clonotype itself: With a much larger clone just one base away, this may be a read error. This chain joins TRBV11-2 and TRBJ2-1; tentative D call: TRBD1 (7 bases). Deletions cut 0 bases from V and 8 bases from J, with 14 bases between. CDR1 is SGHAT and CDR2 is FQNNGV in the germline V gene. This CDR3 spans 15 amino acids. The CDR3 DNA reads as TGTGCCAGCAGCTTAGAGAGCAGGGGGGCATATGAGCAGTTCTTC. It specifies CASSLESRGAYEQFF.

In the case of this clonotype: At one boundary the junction diverges from the germline segment, which might be a read error. The V gene is TRBV30, the J gene TRBJ2-5; TRBD1 matches at 7 bases. CDR1 is GTSNPN and CDR2 is SVGIG in the germline V gene (reference sequence). This CDR3 spans 15 amino acids. CDR3 residues: CAWSPRDSPQETRYF. In DNA form, the CDR3 reads TGTGCCTGGAGTCCCCGGGACAGTCCCCAAGAGACCCGGTACTTC. The variable domain in full, with the rest retrieved from reference TRBV30 and TRBJ2-5, is SQTIHQWPATLVQPVGSPLSLECTVEGTSNPNLYWYRQAAGRGLQLLFYSVGIGQISSEVPQNLSASRPQDRQFILSSKKLLLSDSGFYLCAWSPRDSPQETRYFGPGTRLLVL.

With respect to this clonotype: A much more abundant neighbour one base away suggests this may be a read error. The rearrangement joins TRBV11-2 to TRBJ2-1; TRBD2 aligns across 7 bases. Germline lookup yields CDR1 SGHAT and CDR2 FQNNGV. V trimming: 0 bases; J trimming: 3 bases; junction bases outside the gene matches: 11. This CDR3 is built from 18 residues. The CDR3 spells CASSLERFGGRIYNEQFF. The CDR3 coding sequence is TGTGCCAGCAGCTTAGAGCGGTTCGGCGGGAGAATCTACAATGAGCAGTTCTTC.